A selection of T cell receptor beta chains follows, all from one sample in a study of cytomegalovirus exposure and HLA in healthy donors. Data came from immunoSEQ multiplex PCR; TCRdb stores just in-frame clones and leaves some out. The sample shows roughly 260,000 clones, 90% of them seen only once. The sequenced sample was PBMCs. The receptors here all came from a young woman in good health and CMV-seronegative. CDR3s include the opening cysteine and the closing phenylalanine or tryptophan. The order of the fields is J gene, V gene, CDR3 length, clone size, D gene, CDR3 protein, CDR3 DNA. The D gene is left open where the match is weak. The size field is filled for only some rows; it gives once, few, many or a size class.

TRBJ1-1 TRBV4-1 16 . TRBD1 CASSGQGARTGTEAFF TGCGCCAGCTCCGGACAGGGGGCAAGGACCGGAACCGAAGCTTTCTTT
TRBJ2-1 TRBV5-5 18 once TRBD2 CASSLIDSGAYSYNEQFF TGTGCCAGCAGCTTGATAGATAGCGGGGCGTACTCCTACAATGAGCAGTTCTTC
TRBJ1-5 TRBV7-9 15 . TRBD1 CASSSGQGFNQPQHF TGTGCCAGCAGCTCGGGACAGGGATTCAATCAGCCCCAGCATTTT
TRBJ2-6 TRBV4-2 20 . TRBD2 CASSQSMGLAGGSGANVLTF TGTGCCAGCAGCCAGTCAATGGGACTAGCGGGGGGAAGTGGGGCCAACGTCCTGACTTTC
TRBJ1-1 TRBV2 15 . TRBD1 CASSQGGGSLTEAFF TGTGCCAGCAGCCAGGGGGGTGGCAGTCTAACTGAAGCTTTCTTT
TRBJ1-4 TRBV28 15 . TRBD1 CASSPGTGRGEKLFF TGTGCCAGCAGTCCGGGGACAGGGAGAGGAGAAAAACTGTTTTTT
TRBJ2-7 TRBV10-1 14 . TRBD1 CASSPQTGSYEQYF TGCGCCAGCAGCCCTCAGACAGGGTCCTACGAGCAGTACTTC
TRBJ1-2 TRBV14 15 once . CASSQDWGLDYGYTF TGTGCCAGCAGCCAAGATTGGGGGCTCGACTATGGCTACACCTTC
TRBJ1-6 TRBV2 15 . . CASSEGGAQNSPLHF TGTGCCAGCAGTGAGGGTGGGGCGCAGAATTCACCCCTCCACTTT
TRBJ2-7 TRBV25-1 15 . . CASSEGGSQGYEQYF TGTGCCAGCAGTGAAGGGGGGTCACAGGGGTACGAGCAGTACTTC
TRBJ1-4 TRBV30 15 . TRBD1 CAWSAVGTENEKLFF TGTGCCTGGAGTGCCGTAGGGACAGAGAATGAAAAACTGTTTTTT
TRBJ2-3 TRBV7-3 15 . . CASSYGTGSRDTQYF TGTGCCAGCAGCTACGGGACTGGAAGCAGGGATACGCAGTATTTT
TRBJ1-5 TRBV7-9 13 . TRBD1 CASSEQGWQPQHF TGTGCCAGCAGCGAACAGGGGTGGCAGCCCCAGCATTTT
TRBJ2-3 TRBV10-3 15 . . CAISESKRSTDTQYF TGTGCCATCAGTGAGTCTAAGCGGAGCACAGATACGCAGTATTTT
TRBJ2-1 TRBV27 15 . TRBD2 CASSLGLAGNNEQFF TGTGCCAGCAGTCTGGGACTAGCGGGGAACAATGAGCAGTTCTTC
TRBJ2-3 TRBV7-2 15 . . CASSLDGRYTDTQYF TGTGCCAGCAGCCTAGATGGGAGGTACACAGATACGCAGTATTTT
TRBJ2-1 TRBV19 15 . TRBD2 CASSLASGGANEQFF TGTGCCAGTAGTTTAGCTAGCGGGGGGGCCAATGAGCAGTTCTTC
TRBJ1-1 TRBV19 12 . . CASSMFSSEAFF TGTGCCAGTAGTATGTTCTCCTCTGAAGCTTTCTTT
TRBJ1-5 TRBV7-8 16 . . CASSHPGSGGNQPQHF TGTGCCAGCAGCCACCCCGGGAGTGGGGGCAATCAGCCCCAGCATTTT
TRBJ2-1 TRBV5-1 15 . TRBD1 CASRGTGRSYNEQFF TGCGCCAGCAGAGGGACAGGCCGCTCCTACAATGAGCAGTTCTTC
TRBJ2-7 TRBV13 15 . . CASSLEEDSTYEQYF TGTGCCAGCAGCTTAGAGGAGGACAGCACCTACGAGCAGTACTTC
TRBJ2-6 TRBV19 18 . TRBD1 CASSIGYRGRSGANVLTF TGTGCCAGTAGTATAGGCTACAGGGGTCGCTCTGGGGCCAACGTCCTGACTTTC
TRBJ2-1 TRBV4-1 19 . TRBD1 CASSQPKPGQGAIINEQFF TGCGCCAGCAGCCAACCTAAACCGGGACAGGGGGCGATCATCAATGAGCAGTTCTTC
TRBJ1-4 TRBV28 14 . . CASSLTGGVEKLFF TGTGCCAGCAGCCTGACCGGCGGGGTTGAAAAACTGTTTTTT
TRBJ1-6 TRBV11-2 14 few . CASSLGAHGTPLHF TGTGCCAGCAGCTTAGGGGCTCACGGGACACCCCTCCACTTT
TRBJ1-2 TRBV13 14 . . CASSLTAGAYGYTF TGTGCCAGCAGCCTCACGGCAGGGGCCTATGGCTACACCTTC
TRBJ2-4 TRBV4-2 17 . TRBD2 CASSQARTSEAKNIQYF TGTGCCAGCAGCCAAGCCCGGACTAGCGAAGCCAAAAACATTCAGTACTTC
TRBJ2-1 TRBV9 17 . . CASSVAGGGHYYNEQFF TGTGCCAGCAGCGTAGCTGGGGGGGGACACTACTACAATGAGCAGTTCTTC
TRBJ1-2 TRBV15 13 . . CATSRDRHYGYTF TGTGCCACCAGCAGAGACAGGCATTATGGCTACACCTTC
TRBJ1-3 TRBV25-1 15 once TRBD1 CASSLTGISGNTIYF TGTGCCAGCAGCCTGACAGGGATCTCTGGAAACACCATATATTTT
TRBJ2-3 TRBV2 13 . . CAKRESSTDTQYF TGTGCCAAGAGGGAGTCTAGCACAGATACGCAGTATTTT
TRBJ1-1 TRBV18 14 . . CASSPGAALTEAFF TGTGCCAGCTCACCAGGAGCGGCACTCACTGAAGCTTTCTTT
TRBJ1-5 TRBV7-2 13 . . CASSLVGDQPQHF TGTGCCAGCAGCTTAGTCGGGGATCAGCCCCAGCATTTT
TRBJ2-1 TRBV4-3 15 . . CASSQAGDTYNEQFF TGCGCCAGCAGCCAAGCCGGGGATACGTACAATGAGCAGTTCTTC
TRBJ1-1 TRBV11-2 16 few . CASSFSTGTPFTEAFF TGTGCCAGCAGCTTTAGTACGGGGACACCTTTCACTGAAGCTTTCTTT
TRBJ1-1 TRBV11-2 18 once . CASSLDPTGSGMNTEAFF TGTGCCAGCAGCTTAGATCCGACGGGGAGCGGTATGAACACTGAAGCTTTCTTT
TRBJ1-1 TRBV28 14 . . CASSPNIRRTEAFF TGTGCCAGCAGTCCTAATATCAGGCGCACTGAAGCTTTCTTT
TRBJ1-2 TRBV2 12 . . CASTEVNLGYTF TGTGCCAGCACAGAAGTCAATTTGGGCTACACCTTC
TRBJ1-1 TRBV6-4 14 . . CASSDFPGGTEAFF TGTGCCAGCAGTGACTTTCCGGGGGGCACTGAAGCTTTCTTT
TRBJ2-1 TRBV11-2 18 . . CASSPGQYSGYSYNEQFF TGTGCCAGCAGCCCCGGACAGTACTCCGGGTACTCCTACAATGAGCAGTTCTTC
TRBJ2-7 TRBV28 16 . . CASTSLFDRIPYEQYF TGTGCCAGCACCTCTCTTTTTGACAGAATTCCCTACGAGCAGTACTTC
TRBJ1-1 TRBV29-1 14 . TRBD1 CSVAVQGGNTEAFF TGCAGCGTTGCGGTACAGGGGGGGAACACTGAAGCTTTCTTT
TRBJ2-7 TRBV13 15 . TRBD1 CASSAMTGDPYEQYF TGTGCCAGCAGCGCGATGACAGGGGATCCCTACGAGCAGTACTTC